The clone carrying this TCR beta chain was seen at least ten times. This CDR3 is built from 14 residues. Germline V CDR1 and CDR2: MNHNS, SASEGT. With V trimmed by 10 bases and J by 7 bases, 11 bases remained unmatched. These data belong to a study of regulatory T cells in long-lasting Graves disease. Time point denoted: newly diagnosed GD, antithyroid drugs for less than 3 months. Scientists built the TCR library using RNA that was extracted from PBMCs. Relying on iRepertoire HTBI primers and Arm-PCR of CDR3 regions, the team built TCR beta libraries. TCRdb analysed the multiplex PCR reads with MiXCR anew, one entry per CDR3 protein. Of roughly 420,000 distinct CDR3 sequences in the sample, less than 20% were seen once. These sequences were also reported in another study, on T cells in Graves' hyperthyroidism and ophthalmopathy. That study adds: An initial round of RT-PCR targeting the TCR CDR3 relied on the HTBI primer set.

The chain combines TRBV6-1 with TRBJ2-1; 9 nucleotides align to TRBD1. This receptor was taken from a woman aged 18-29 years with Graves disease. Sequencing used peripheral blood mononuclear cells (PBMCs), obtained at new diagnosis, from a patient treated with antithyroid drugs. This CDR3 is CATLQGAIGNEQFF. The DNA of the CDR3 is TGTGCCACCCTACAGGGGGCGATTGGAAATGAGCAGTTCTTC.